The 30 T cell receptor beta chains reported below all come from one sample, sequenced in a study of blood T cell repertoires in COVID-19. The data were produced by immunoSEQ multiplex PCR, yet TCRdb's version contains in-frame clones alone and is incomplete. This sample has roughly 290,000 clones, with 70% to 90% found just once. Sequencing was performed on peripheral blood. These receptors were obtained from a woman under 40 who had recovered from COVID-19.

V usage is TRBV18 and J usage is TRBJ2-1; 7 bases line up with TRBD1. Germline CDR1 KGHSH, CDR2 LQKENI. Germline trimming cut 5 bases from V and 4 bases from J; bases unmatched to any gene: 8. This CDR3 is built from 15 residues. This CDR3 reads CASSSRDSLYNEQFF. The CDR3 DNA reads TGTGCCAGCTCAAGCCGGGACAGCCTTTACAATGAGCAGTTCTTC.

The CDR3 is CASSYSPSGTIDTQYF. The CDR3 nucleotides are TGTGCCAGCAGTTACTCGCCTAGCGGGACGATAGATACGCAGTATTTT. The rearrangement uses TRBV6-2 or TRBV6-3 and TRBJ2-3, with 9 bases that match TRBD2. This CDR3 comprises 16 residues. CDR1 is MNHEY, CDR2 SVGEGT, per germline. The junction had 6 bases not matched to a gene; V was cut back by 0 bases and J by 5 bases.

This chain uses TRBV5-4 with TRBJ2-2; 8 bases line up with TRBD2. Looked up from germline, CDR1 is SGHNT and CDR2 is YYREEE (reference sequence). This CDR3 region has 16 residues. The V and J ends lost 4 bases and 5 bases, in that order; junction bases with no gene match: 10. CDR3 nucleotides: TGTGCCAGCAGCCCCGAAGCGGGAGTAAATACCGGGGAGCTGTTTTTT. Its protein is CASSPEAGVNTGELFF.

The chain combines TRBV4-3 with TRBJ2-7; 7 bases match TRBD1. V dropped 0 bases and J dropped 3; count of bases not matched to a gene: 5. The CDR3 loop spans 15 amino acids. In germline, CDR1 is LGHNA, CDR2 YSLEER. The CDR3 loop reads CASSQDGTARYEQYF. As DNA, the CDR3 is TGCGCCAGCAGCCAAGACGGGACAGCCCGCTACGAGCAGTACTTC.

The chain couples TRBV7-9 to TRBJ2-7; the match to TRBD2 covers 16 bases. The CDR3 runs to 16 residues. V lost 5 bases, J lost 6 bases, and 7 bases stayed unmatched. The germline CDR1 and CDR2 sequences are SEHNR and FQNEAQ (reference sequence). The DNA for the CDR3 is TGTGCCAGCAGCCAAGGGACTAGCGGGAGGGCGGCCGAGCAGTACTTC. It yields the protein CASSQGTSGRAAEQYF.

This clone has just one count. This chain connects TRBV4-1 to TRBJ2-1, with a weak D call TRBD2 (6 bases). The CDR3 length is 17 residues. Germline values: CDR1 MGHRA, CDR2 YSYEKL. V was cut by 1 base and J by 5 bases, with 18 bases left in between. CDR3 sequence: CASSQVSRRGADNEQFF. Here the CDR3 DNA reads TGCGCCAGCAGCCAAGTATCGAGGCGGGGAGCTGACAATGAGCAGTTCTTC.

The chain joins TRBV29-1 to TRBJ1-1; weak D call: TRBD1 (5 bases). The V and J ends lost 6 bases and 3 bases respectively, with 8 bases between them. The CDR3 spans 11 residues. Germline loops: CDR1 SQVTM, CDR2 ANQGSEA. DNA of the CDR3: TGCAGCGTAGGGGATTACACTGAAGCTTTCTTT. It translates to CSVGDYTEAFF.

The chain uses TRBV30 and TRBJ1-1; weak D call: TRBD1 (6 bases). V lost 1 base and J lost 10, with 10 bases in between. In germline, CDR1 is GTSNPN, CDR2 SVGIG (reference sequence). The CDR3 sequence is 11 residues long. In nucleotides, the CDR3 is TGTGCCTGGAGTGCTGACAGGTTAGCTTTCTTT. Translating gives CAWSADRLAFF. Filled out from reference TRBV30 and TRBJ1-1, the complete variable domain reads SQTIHQWPATLVQPVGSPLSLECTVEGTSNPNLYWYRQAAGRGLQLLFYSVGIGQISSEVPQNLSASRPQDRQFILSSKKLLLSDSGFYLCAWSADRLAFFGQGTRLTVV.

The CDR3 DNA follows: TGTGCCAGCAGTGAAGTCCTAGCGGGGACGGAGACCCAGTACTTC. It translates to CASSEVLAGTETQYF. The chain links TRBV6-1 to TRBJ2-5; TRBD2 agrees at 9 bases. CDR3 length: 15 residues. V gave up 1 base and J gave up 5 bases; unmatched junction bases: 5. Germline V gives CDR1 MNHNS, CDR2 SASEGT.

The chain has TRBV19 and TRBJ2-1; 11 nucleotides align to TRBD1. The V gene end was trimmed by 6 bases and the J gene end by 4 bases; junction bases not matched to a gene: 8. This CDR3 is 16 amino acids long. Germline V gene lookup returns CDR1 LNHDA and CDR2 SQIVND (reference sequence). CDR3 sequence (DNA): TGTGCCAGTAGGGGAATTGGGACAGGGGGTTACAATGAGCAGTTCTTC. This codes for CASRGIGTGGYNEQFF.

This rearrangement joins TRBV7-2 to TRBJ2-2; 9 positions agree with TRBD2. Germline loops: CDR1 SGHTA, CDR2 FQGNSA. The CDR3 length is 15 residues. V lost 4 bases, J lost 3 bases, and 3 bases stayed unmatched. CDR3 amino acids: CASSSQREDTGELFF. The CDR3, as DNA: TGTGCCAGCAGCTCCCAGCGGGAGGACACCGGGGAGCTGTTTTTT.

The V and J genes are TRBV7-2 and TRBJ1-1; D perhaps matches TRBD1 (6 bases). The V end lost 7 bases, the J end lost 5 bases, and 14 bases lay between the germline ends. In germline, CDR1 is SGHTA, CDR2 FQGNSA. CDR3 length: 13 residues. The CDR3 region is CASNSKGGTEAFF. DNA of the CDR3: TGTGCCAGCAACTCTAAAGGGGGAACTGAAGCTTTCTTT.

The chain carries TRBV5-1 and TRBJ1-1; D is ambiguous. Germline V gene sequence: CDR1 SGHRS, CDR2 YFSETQ. With 1 base removed from V and 5 bases from J, the gap between germline ends came to 12 bases. This CDR3 region has 14 residues. In DNA form, the CDR3 reads TGCGCCAGCAGCTTGAAAGGAGGTGGGACTGAAGCTTTCTTT. This codes for CASSLKGGGTEAFF.

V and J are TRBV27 and TRBJ1-2; 10 positions match TRBD1. The CDR3 is 13 amino acids. The V gene's germline CDR1 is MNHEY and CDR2 SMNVEV (reference sequence). Losses at the gene ends were 3 bases for V and 8 bases for J; bases not matched to a gene: 3. DNA for the CDR3: TGTGCCAGCAGTTTTGACAGGGGGCGAGGCTACACCTTC. Translation: CASSFDRGRGYTF.

The rearrangement uses TRBV7-3 and TRBJ1-5; D unclear. The CDR3 covers 13 residues. Trimming stripped 3 bases from V and 5 bases from J, with 8 bases between. Germline V gives CDR1 SGHTA, CDR2 FQGTGA. The CDR3: CASSLAEYQPQHF. The CDR3 coding sequence is TGTGCCAGCAGCTTGGCGGAGTATCAGCCCCAGCATTTT.

V is TRBV3-1 (or the pseudogene TRBV3-2) and J is TRBJ2-7; D is possibly TRBD2 (6 bases). Germline V lookup: CDR1 LGHDT, CDR2 YNNKEL (reference sequence). The CDR3 sequence is 16 residues long. The V end was cut by 3 bases, the J end by 1 base, with 16 bases between. The CDR3 nucleotides are TGTGCCAGCAGCCACCCCCCGGAGGGTCGTTCCTACGAGCAGTACTTC. Its translation: CASSHPPEGRSYEQYF.

The chain couples TRBV2 to TRBJ2-7; D unclear. Deletions cut 7 bases from V and 2 bases from J, with 6 bases between. The germline V gene has CDR1 SNHLY and CDR2 FYNNEI. This CDR3 has 11 amino acids. The CDR3 protein is CASINTYEQYF. Here the CDR3 DNA reads TGTGCCAGCATAAACACCTACGAGCAGTACTTC.

The chain employs TRBV27 and TRBJ2-7, with TRBD2 matching 12 bases. Germline V CDR1 and CDR2: MNHEY, SMNVEV (reference sequence). Trimming cost V 6 bases and J 3 bases; bases outside gene matches: 9. The CDR3 consists of 16 residues. This CDR3 is CASRMTSGSFFYEQYF. As DNA, the CDR3 is TGTGCCAGCAGAATGACTAGCGGGAGCTTTTTCTACGAGCAGTACTTC.

The sample holds a few counts of this clone. The J gene is TRBJ2-6, the V gene TRBV19, with 8 nucleotides matching TRBD1. CDR1 is LNHDA and CDR2 is SQIVND in the germline V gene (reference sequence). J was trimmed by 0 bases and V by 7 bases; bases with no gene match: 8. The CDR3 runs 17 residues. The CDR3 nucleotides read TGTGCCAGTACCCCAGGGGGCCGGGGCTCTGGGGCCAACGTCCTGACTTTC. Its translation: CASTPGGRGSGANVLTF.

V and J are TRBV5-1 and TRBJ2-7; D is perhaps TRBD1 (5 bases). Per the germline V gene, CDR1 is SGHRS and CDR2 is YFSETQ. This CDR3 contains 14 residues. With 5 bases removed from V and 4 bases from J, the gap between germline ends came to 16 bases. The DNA of the CDR3 is TGCGCCAGCAGTTCTCGACAGCTGCCGTACGAGCAGTACTTC. This sequence encodes CASSSRQLPYEQYF.

The V and J genes are TRBV28 and TRBJ1-1; 9 bases are a match to TRBD1. Germline CDR1 and CDR2: MDHEN and SYDVKM. The V and J ends lost 5 bases and 3 bases, in that order; junction bases with no gene match: 1. This CDR3 spans 13 amino acids. CDR3 DNA: TGTGCCAGCAGTGGACAGGGGTACACTGAAGCTTTCTTT. It codes for CASSGQGYTEAFF. Based on the CDR3 plus reference TRBV28 and TRBJ1-1, the full variable domain is DVKVTQSSRYLVKRTGEKVFLECVQDMDHENMFWYRQDPGLGLRLIYFSYDVKMKEKGDIPEGYSVSREKKERFSLILESASTNQTSMYLCASSGQGYTEAFFGQGTRLTVV.

V is TRBV6-5 and J is TRBJ2-7; D call uncertain. V lost 5 bases and J 4 bases, leaving 6 bases between the germline ends. Per germline, CDR1 MNHEY and CDR2 SVGAGI. This CDR3 region has 11 residues. CDR3 bases: TGTGCCAGCAGTAATGTATACGAGCAGTACTTC. It codes for CASSNVYEQYF.

CDR3 nucleotides: TGTGCCAGCAGCTTAAGGACAGGTACGGACGAGCAGTACTTC. It codes for CASSLRTGTDEQYF. The chain recombines TRBV7-2 with TRBJ2-7; TRBD1 aligns across 7 bases. The ends lost 2 bases at V and 5 bases at J; junction bases unmatched: 6. This CDR3 has 14 amino acids. The germline V gene has CDR1 SGHTA and CDR2 FQGNSA.

The chain uses TRBV19 and TRBJ1-1; D call uncertain. Germline V lookup: CDR1 LNHDA, CDR2 SQIVND (reference sequence). Trimming took off 2 bases at V and 7 bases at J, with 11 bases between the two ends. The length of the CDR3 is 13 residues. The CDR3 sequence is CASSIMNGLEAFF. CDR3 DNA sequence: TGTGCCAGTAGTATAATGAATGGGCTTGAAGCTTTCTTT.

The V call is TRBV7-9, the J call TRBJ2-2; TRBD1 agrees at 7 bases. V dropped 8 bases and J dropped 0; count of bases not matched to a gene: 12. Germline lookup yields CDR1 SEHNR and CDR2 FQNEAQ (reference sequence). This CDR3 has 17 amino acids. The CDR3 DNA sequence: TGTGCCAGCGCGGCTACAGGGGCCCTCGCGAACACCGGGGAGCTGTTTTTT. Amino acids: CASAATGALANTGELFF.

This clone was counted only a few times. The rearrangement uses TRBV7-9 and TRBJ2-7, with 9 nucleotides matching TRBD1. The CDR3 loop spans 15 amino acids. V lost 5 bases and J lost 4; bases outside the gene matches: 9. Germline CDR1 is SEHNR and CDR2 is FQNEAQ (reference sequence). The CDR3 protein is CASSADRGPIYEQYF. Here the CDR3 DNA reads TGTGCCAGCAGCGCGGACAGGGGTCCAATATACGAGCAGTACTTC.

The J gene is TRBJ2-7, the V gene TRBV5-6; D gene ambiguous. Trimming left V 2 bases short and J 7 bases short, with 7 bases between. The CDR3 has 11 residues. Per the germline V gene, CDR1 is SGHDT and CDR2 is YYEEEE. The CDR3 region has the DNA TGTGCCAGCAGCTTTAATGAGGAGCAGTACTTC. Its translation: CASSFNEEQYF.

The CDR3 bases are TGTGCCAGCAGTTACGGGGACAGAACGAACACTGAAGCTTTCTTT. Encoded protein: CASSYGDRTNTEAFF. The gene calls are TRBV6-6 and TRBJ1-1; 7 bases fit TRBD1. Germline loops: CDR1 MNHNY, CDR2 SVGAGI (reference sequence). The CDR3 runs to 15 residues. With V trimmed by 2 bases and J by 1 base, 4 bases remained unmatched.

The CDR3 region is CASSSLSSTDTQYF. The DNA of the CDR3 is TGTGCCAGCAGCTCTTTATCTAGCACAGATACGCAGTATTTT. The chain uses TRBV7-8 and TRBJ2-3; no reliable D call. CDR1 and CDR2 (germline): SGHVS, FQNEAQ. There are 14 residues in the CDR3. V lost 4 bases to trimming and J lost 0 bases, with 8 bases between them.

V and J are TRBV11-2 and TRBJ1-1, with D unclear. The V gene's germline CDR1 is SGHAT and CDR2 FQNNGV. The germline V and J ends were trimmed by 1 base and 2 bases, with 14 bases remaining between them. This CDR3 is 16 amino acids long. Written as DNA, the CDR3 is TGTGCCAGCAGCTTAGGACGGGTCCTACTTAACACTGAAGCTTTCTTT. Amino acids: CASSLGRVLLNTEAFF.